This TCR beta chain was identified during a study of beta chain features in type 1 diabetes. Whole-study results and caveats: Among patients, naive, central memory and Treg TCRB repertoires appeared more similar than among healthy donors. TCRB CDR3s were moderately but significantly shorter in Type 1 diabetes patients in all four CD4+ subsets.

The CDR3 is 14 amino acids. Germline values: CDR1 MGHDK, CDR2 SYGVNS. V dropped 6 bases and J dropped 2; count of bases not matched to a gene: 7. On this clone itself: Its antigen is still unknown.

The isolated RNA, all of it, was reverse transcribed, so expressed TCRB transcripts were what got sequenced. Measured with immunoSEQ multiplex PCR; TCRdb has only the in-frame clones, and not every one. The data hold a few hundred thousand clones, with 14% to 15% observed a single time. The genes are TRBV25-1 and TRBJ2-7; 7 nucleotides match TRBD1. The TCR sequence derives from a man between 18 and 35 years old with type 1 diabetes. Sequencing was done on a sample of naive CD4+ T cells from blood. The CDR3 loop is CASRETGLPYEQYF. The CDR3 DNA follows: TGTGCCAGCAGAGAGACAGGGCTACCCTACGAGCAGTACTTC.